This T cell receptor (beta chain) stems from a study of shared clonotypes between healthy human individuals. At a deep level, the assay was run. Sequencing on ten immunoSEQ deep assay plates was performed for unsorted PBMC DNA. Some clones are missing from TCRdb's copy, which holds only in-frame ones; the method was immunoSEQ multiplex PCR. The table lists about 490,000 clones, more than 75% of them singletons, with around 12% in the top ten. Each sample came from a Caucasian adult donor living in Nashville, Tennessee. Germline V gene sequence: CDR1 SGHAT, CDR2 FQNNGV. V lost 1 base, J lost 2 bases, and 6 bases lay in between. The CDR3 is 14 residues long.

The sequenced sample was PBMCs. This rearrangement joins TRBV11-2 to TRBJ2-4; D not resolved. This receptor was taken from a middle-aged woman in good health. Some clones in this sample may be carry-over from other donors' samples. CDR3 sequence reads: CASSLGTSKNIQYF. CDR3 in DNA: TGTGCCAGCAGCTTAGGAACCTCCAAAAACATTCAGTACTTC.